A single sample gave rise to the 28 T cell receptor beta chains below, sequenced in a study of cytomegalovirus exposure and HLA in healthy donors. A multiplex PCR was run with 60 Vbeta primers and 13 Jbeta primers. Clones were read by immunoSEQ multiplex PCR, and TCRdb kept only the in-frame ones, dropping some. The sample has some 200,000 clones, more than 65% seen once. The sequencing sample was made of PBMCs. The receptors come from a girl between 10 and 17 years old in good health and CMV-seropositive.

This chain joins TRBV7-2 and TRBJ2-1; D gene ambiguous. The CDR3 has 12 residues. V gave up 6 bases and J gave up 12 bases, with 15 bases separating them. Germline CDR1 and CDR2: SGHTA and FQGNSA. CDR3 amino acids: CASSLERVSQFF. In DNA form, the CDR3 reads TGTGCCAGCAGTCTAGAGAGAGTGTCGCAGTTCTTC.

The chain recombines TRBV7-8 with TRBJ1-6, with 7 bases identical to TRBD1. The ends lost 2 bases at V and 0 bases at J; junction bases unmatched: 10. From germline, CDR1 is SGHVS and CDR2 FQNEAQ. The CDR3 totals 19 residues. DNA for the CDR3: TGTGCCAGCAGCTTAACGAACGACAGGGTTTACTCCTATAATTCACCCCTCCACTTT. This codes for CASSLTNDRVYSYNSPLHF.

The chain employs TRBV6-5 and TRBJ1-1; TRBD1 agrees at 11 bases. Looked up from germline, CDR1 is MNHEY and CDR2 is SVGAGI. The length of the CDR3 is 15 residues. V gave up 4 bases and J gave up 4 bases; unmatched junction bases: 5. CDR3 nucleotide sequence: TGTGCCAGCAGTTTCGGACAGGGGGCATTCACTGAAGCTTTCTTT. This translates into CASSFGQGAFTEAFF.

The chain uses TRBV5-3 and TRBJ2-2, with D perhaps TRBD1 (5 bases). Being an ORF, TRBV5-3 has a function that is uncertain. V lost 6 bases and J 6 bases, leaving 9 bases between the germline ends. There are 12 residues in the CDR3. The CDR3 coding sequence is TGTGCCAGAAAACAGGCTTCCGGGGAGCTGTTTTTT. It is translated as CARKQASGELFF.

The table lists this clone with a few counts. The chain links TRBV11-3 to TRBJ2-1, with TRBD1 matching over 7 bases. J lost 0 bases, V lost 1 base, and 0 bases had no gene match. CDR3 length: 15 residues. Germline V CDR1 and CDR2: SGHNT, YENEEA. CDR3 nucleotide sequence: TGTGCCAGCAGCTTAGGGGACAGCTCCTACAATGAGCAGTTCTTC. It encodes CASSLGDSSYNEQFF.

The chain links TRBV19 to TRBJ1-1; weak D call: TRBD1 (5 bases). The germline gives CDR1 LNHDA, CDR2 SQIVND (reference sequence). Trimming shortened V by 5 bases and J by 3 bases, and 13 bases separated the two germline ends. There are 14 residues in the CDR3. The CDR3 DNA reads as TGTGCCAGTAGTTTCGACAGTGGGTACACTGAAGCTTTCTTT. Translation gives CASSFDSGYTEAFF.

The V gene is TRBV6-1, the J gene TRBJ1-1; TRBD1 agrees at 7 bases. This CDR3 has 17 amino acids. V lost 2 bases, J lost 3 bases, and 12 bases stayed unmatched. CDR1 and CDR2 (germline): MNHNS, SASEGT. In DNA form, the CDR3 reads TGTGCCAGCAGTGAAAGCTTCCAGGGCAGGGGGGACACTGAAGCTTTCTTT. Its protein is CASSESFQGRGDTEAFF.

V and J are TRBV4-2 and TRBJ2-1; D is unclear. CDR3 length equals 12 residues. Germline-derived CDR1 and CDR2 are LGHNA and YNFKEQ. The germline V and J ends were trimmed by 0 bases and 7 bases, with 4 bases remaining between them. The CDR3 reads CASSQDRNEQFF. Written as DNA, the CDR3 is TGTGCCAGCAGCCAAGACAGGAATGAGCAGTTCTTC.

The V and J genes are TRBV5-1 and TRBJ2-3; 7 nucleotides align to TRBD1. Germline V CDR1 and CDR2: SGHRS, YFSETQ. V lost 0 bases to trimming and J lost 2 bases; unmatched junction nucleotides: 3. CDR3 length: 15 residues. The CDR3 DNA reads as TGCGCCAGCAGCTTGGTGGGACAGAACACAGATACGCAGTATTTT. It encodes CASSLVGQNTDTQYF.

The J gene is TRBJ1-2, the V gene TRBV29-1; D might be TRBD1 (5 bases). This CDR3 has 13 residues. Per germline, CDR1 SQVTM and CDR2 ANQGSEA. V was cut by 6 bases and J by 4 bases, with 15 bases left in between. CDR3 sequence reads: CSVASEGLYGYTF. CDR3 in DNA: TGCAGCGTCGCGTCGGAGGGGCTCTATGGCTACACCTTC.

V usage is TRBV10-2 and J usage is TRBJ1-1, with 9 bases matching TRBD1. The CDR3 length is 18 residues. Germline CDR1 reads WSHSY; CDR2 reads SAAADI. The V segment lost 4 bases and the J segment 1 base; nucleotides outside the gene matches: 13. The chain's CDR3 is CASSGITGGSGWNTEAFF. Here the CDR3 DNA reads TGCGCCAGCAGTGGGATTACAGGGGGCAGCGGGTGGAACACTGAAGCTTTCTTT.

The V gene is TRBV19, the J gene TRBJ2-7; possibly TRBD2 for D (6 bases). Germline loops: CDR1 LNHDA, CDR2 SQIVND (reference sequence). Trimming pared 3 bases from V and 6 bases from J, leaving 18 bases between. The CDR3 contains 15 residues. The CDR3 nucleotides read TGTGCCAGTAGTATTGGGAGGACTTCTACTCGCGAGCAGTACTTC. The encoded protein is CASSIGRTSTREQYF.

This rearrangement joins TRBV14 to TRBJ2-3, with D possibly matching TRBD2 (6 bases). The CDR3 sequence is 15 residues long. Germline V CDR1 and CDR2: SGHDN, FVKESK. V lost 4 bases and J lost 0, with 11 bases in between. The CDR3 reads CASSPGRESTDTQYF. DNA of the CDR3: TGTGCCAGCAGCCCTGGACGGGAGAGCACAGATACGCAGTATTTT.

This rearrangement joins TRBV4-3 to TRBJ2-7; TRBD2 agrees at 7 bases. The germline gives CDR1 LGHNA, CDR2 YSLEER. V trimming: 3 bases; J trimming: 3 bases; junction bases outside the gene matches: 5. The length of the CDR3 is 14 residues. CDR3 sequence: CASSQGSGGYEQYF. For the CDR3, the DNA is TGCGCCAGCAGCCAGGGATCGGGGGGCTACGAGCAGTACTTC.

V gene TRBV11-3 combines with J gene TRBJ1-2; weak D call: TRBD1 (6 bases). Germline-derived CDR1 and CDR2 are SGHNT and YENEEA. Trimming pared 6 bases from V and 3 bases from J, leaving 11 bases between. The CDR3 totals 13 residues. The CDR3 bases are TGTGCCAGCAGTTCGGACAGTGACTATGGCTACACCTTC. Translation: CASSSDSDYGYTF. Supplemented by reference TRBV11-3 and TRBJ1-2, the full variable domain reads EAGVVQSPRYKIIEKKQPVAFWCNPISGHNTLYWYLQNLGQGPELLIRYENEEAVDDSQLPKDRFSAERLKGVDSTLKIQPAELGDSAVYLCASSSDSDYGYTFGSGTRLTVV.

The gene calls are TRBV12-5 and TRBJ1-1; weak D call: TRBD1 (5 bases). V lost 6 bases and J 0 bases, leaving 14 bases between the germline ends. The germline CDR1 and CDR2 sequences are LGHNT and FRNRAP. This CDR3 region has 15 residues. DNA of the CDR3: TGTGCTAGTGGCCTGGGGGGGAGGGTGAACACTGAAGCTTTCTTT. It yields the protein CASGLGGRVNTEAFF.

This clone was seen a few times. The J gene is TRBJ1-2, the V gene TRBV30, with unresolved D. The CDR3 is 12 residues long. The V end lost 3 bases, the J end lost 4 bases, and 9 bases lay between the germline ends. Per germline, CDR1 GTSNPN and CDR2 SVGIG (reference sequence). The CDR3 region is CAWRPGAYGYTF. As DNA, the CDR3 is TGTGCCTGGAGGCCCGGAGCCTATGGCTACACCTTC.

The rearrangement joins TRBV28 to TRBJ1-2, with D tentatively TRBD1 (5 bases). In germline, CDR1 is MDHEN, CDR2 SYDVKM. The CDR3 covers 15 residues. Trimming left V 9 bases short and J 2 bases short, with 19 bases between. The DNA of the CDR3 is TGTGCCAGTGAAGATCAGGGCACTTCCAACTATGGCTACACCTTC. Encoded protein: CASEDQGTSNYGYTF.

This rearrangement joins TRBV9 to TRBJ2-5; 12 bases map to TRBD2. The J segment lost 4 bases and the V segment lost 3 bases, leaving 13 bases of the junction unmatched. The CDR3 has 18 amino acids. The germline V gene has CDR1 SGDLS and CDR2 YYNGEE. CDR3 protein: CASSAGRASGGAGETQYF. CDR3 bases: TGTGCCAGCAGCGCCGGGAGAGCTAGCGGGGGGGCTGGAGAGACCCAGTACTTC.

This chain connects TRBV4-2 to TRBJ2-1; TRBD2 agrees at 7 bases. Germline values: CDR1 LGHNA, CDR2 YNFKEQ. The CDR3 consists of 17 residues. Germline trimming cut 3 bases from V and 2 bases from J; bases unmatched to any gene: 10. Written as DNA, the CDR3 is TGTGCCAGCAGCCAGTTGGTCGGGGGGAGTCCCTACAATGAGCAGTTCTTC. This translates into CASSQLVGGSPYNEQFF.

The chain employs TRBV21-1 and TRBJ2-3; the table's D call, TRBD2, has no DNA check behind it. TRBV21-1 is described as a pseudogene. The CDR3 has 16 amino acids. The CDR3 sequence: CASSTNGSGETDTQYF. DNA of the CDR3: TGTGCCAGCAGCACGAACGGTAGCGGGGAAACAGATACGCAGTATTTT.

The genes are TRBV7-9 and TRBJ2-3, with a tentative D call TRBD2 (5 bases). Germline V lookup: CDR1 SEHNR, CDR2 FQNEAQ (reference sequence). CDR3 length: 13 amino acids. Between the trimmed V and J ends, which lost 3 bases and 3 bases, there was a span of 7 bases. The chain's CDR3 is CASSFRGTDTQYF. CDR3 coding DNA: TGTGCCAGCAGCTTCCGAGGGACAGATACGCAGTATTTT.

The chain employs TRBV10-3 and TRBJ2-3; TRBD2 aligns across 7 bases. J gave up 2 bases and V 9 bases, and 8 bases lay outside the gene matches. This CDR3 is built from 14 residues. The germline V gene encodes CDR1 ENHRY and CDR2 SYGVKD. The DNA for the CDR3 is TGTGCCATATTGGGGGAGGGGATCACAGATACGCAGTATTTT. Protein: CAILGEGITDTQYF.

CDR3 DNA: TGTGCCACAGCGGGACCGGGCAATCAGCCCCAGCATTTT. It is translated as CATAGPGNQPQHF. V usage is TRBV7-2 and J usage is TRBJ1-5; D is perhaps TRBD1 (5 bases). CDR3 size: 13 residues. Germline V lookup: CDR1 SGHTA, CDR2 FQGNSA. V lost 10 bases and J 2 bases, leaving 12 bases between the germline ends.

The chain has TRBV9 and TRBJ1-6, with D possibly TRBD1 on 6 matching bases. The V and J ends lost 5 bases and 6 bases respectively, with 12 bases between them. This CDR3 comprises 14 residues. Per the germline V gene, CDR1 is SGDLS and CDR2 is YYNGEE. CDR3 residues: CASRGGQANSPLHF. In nucleotides, the CDR3 is TGTGCCAGCAGGGGGGGGCAGGCTAATTCACCCCTCCACTTT.

The V call is TRBV9, the J call TRBJ2-5, with 9 bases fitting TRBD1. J was trimmed by 5 bases and V by 4 bases; bases with no gene match: 6. There are 14 residues in the CDR3. Germline-derived CDR1 and CDR2 are SGDLS and YYNGEE. The CDR3 sequence: CASSPNDRGETQYF. In DNA form, the CDR3 reads TGTGCCAGCAGCCCAAACGACAGGGGGGAGACCCAGTACTTC.

The chain uses TRBV7-9 and TRBJ2-7, with D possibly TRBD1 on 5 matching bases. The CDR3 contains 12 residues. The ends were cut back, 5 bases at V and 3 bases at J, with 8 bases in the middle. CDR1 and CDR2 (germline): SEHNR, FQNEAQ (reference sequence). The CDR3 nucleotides are TGTGCCAGCAGCCCGGACATCTACGAGCAGTACTTC. Protein sequence: CASSPDIYEQYF.

The chain couples TRBV6-1 to TRBJ2-7, with TRBD1 as a possible D gene (5 bases). V lost 7 bases and J 3 bases, leaving 16 bases between the germline ends. The CDR3 is made up of 14 amino acids. From germline, CDR1 is MNHNS and CDR2 SASEGT. CDR3 sequence (DNA): TGTGCCAGCAAGGATCAGGGCCCGGTCTACGAGCAGTACTTC. Its translation is CASKDQGPVYEQYF.